This T cell receptor (beta chain) emerged from a study of blood T cell repertoires in COVID-19. Across the whole study: Material from acute and convalescent COVID-19 was sourced from the United States, Italy and Spain.

This table comes from immunoSEQ multiplex PCR, and its TCRdb copy is limited to in-frame clones, with some not included. Here the sample spans some 200,000 clones, about 80% being singletons. Trimming took off 5 bases at V and 5 bases at J, with 15 bases between the two ends. Germline lookup yields CDR1 LNHNV and CDR2 YYDKDF (reference sequence). This CDR3 region has 15 residues. Sequences were obtained from peripheral blood. The chain employs TRBV15 and TRBJ2-2, with D perhaps TRBD1 (8 bases). The sequence came from a human donor with acute or convalescent COVID-19. The donor label of this sample is uncertain. CDR3 loop: CATSQGAGVTGELFF. In DNA, the CDR3 is TGTGCCACCAGCCAGGGGGCGGGAGTTACCGGGGAGCTGTTTTTT. The complete variable domain, with remaining parts taken from reference TRBV15 and TRBJ2-2, reads DAMVIQNPRYQVTQFGKPVTLSCSQTLNHNVMYWYQQKSSQAPKLLFHYYDKDFNNEADTPDNFQSRRPNTSFCFLDIRSPGLGDTAMYLCATSQGAGVTGELFFGEGSRLTVL.